The clone carrying this T cell receptor (beta chain) was counted ten times or more. Its cognate antigen is unknown. This sample was taken from a study of prognosis after radiotherapy for stage I lung cancer. Whole-study context: While some 16 patients showed no significant progression after radiotherapy, several developed distant metastases at a median of 7 months. Study results and caveats: A drop in unique TCR clone counts was seen after stereotactic body radiation therapy, median 10,088 versus 6,861.

Genomic DNA served as the source from which two-round multiplex PCR generated TCR beta CDR3 amplicons. Primers specific to each TRBV and TRBJ gene were used in first-round PCR. TCRdb independently ran MiXCR on the multiplex PCR reads; one entry per CDR3 protein. The table lists about 14,000 distinct CDR3 sequences, around a quarter of them singletons. Per the germline V gene, CDR1 is SGHVT and CDR2 is SQSDAQ. Trimming took off 2 bases at V and 8 bases at J, with 19 bases between the two ends. The CDR3 is 17 amino acids. Peripheral blood samples of about 6.2 milliliters were drawn at each of two time points.

This specimen was PBMCs, taken before or after stereotactic body radiation therapy (not recorded which). V usage is TRBV7-4 and J usage is TRBJ1-6; weak D call: TRBD1 (5 bases). The source is a donor of 50 years or more with non-small cell lung cancer. CDR3 nucleotide sequence: TGTGCCAGCAGCTTACTGGGACCTCTGGGGAGGGATTCACCCCTCCACTTT. It encodes CASSLLGPLGRDSPLHF.